A selection of T cell receptor beta chains follows, all from one sample in a study of cytomegalovirus exposure and HLA in healthy donors. Assay used: immunoSEQ multiplex PCR; TCRdb lists only in-frame clones, some missing. The data show 100,000 or so clones, approximately 84% seen once. Sequenced material: PBMCs. Receptor source: a male donor in good health and CMV-seronegative. Each CDR3 is given with its conserved first and last residue. A D gene is named only where the DNA matches it firmly. Only part of the rows carry a size: once, few, many, or a class if the clone is expanded.

D: TRBD1
V: TRBV5-1
J: TRBJ1-2
size: -
CDR3: CASSLLQGEYGYTF
DNA: TGCGCCAGCAGCTTGTTACAGGGGGAGTATGGCTACACCTTC

D: -
V: TRBV19
J: TRBJ2-1
size: -
CDR3: CASSGWQRITNEQFF
DNA: TGTGCCAGTAGTGGCTGGCAAAGAATTACCAATGAGCAGTTCTTC

D: -
V: TRBV7-8
J: TRBJ1-6
size: -
CDR3: CASSPSGNSPLHF
DNA: TGTGCCAGCAGCCCGTCAGGGAATTCACCCCTCCACTTT

D: TRBD1
V: TRBV19
J: TRBJ1-4
size: -
CDR3: CASDTGGTTNEKLFF
DNA: TGTGCCAGTGATACAGGGGGCACAACTAATGAAAAACTGTTTTTT

D: -
V: TRBV6-5
J: TRBJ2-5
size: -
CDR3: CASSYRTAAETQYF
DNA: TGTGCCAGCAGTTACCGAACAGCGGCGGAGACCCAGTACTTC

D: -
V: TRBV7-8
J: TRBJ2-2
size: -
CDR3: CASSSTSGELFF
DNA: TGTGCCAGCAGCTCGACTAGCGGGGAGCTGTTTTTT

D: -
V: TRBV29-1
J: TRBJ2-1
size: -
CDR3: CSVGEISSYNEQFF
DNA: TGCAGCGTTGGTGAGATAAGCTCCTACAATGAGCAGTTCTTC

D: -
V: TRBV28
J: TRBJ2-3
size: -
CDR3: CASSLTDTQYF
DNA: TGTGCCAGCAGCCTGACAGATACGCAGTATTTT

D: -
V: TRBV27
J: TRBJ2-7
size: once
CDR3: CASSLYGGHEQYF
DNA: TGTGCCAGCAGTTTATATGGGGGCCACGAGCAGTACTTC

D: -
V: TRBV7-9
J: TRBJ1-2
size: once
CDR3: CASSLTFDRGGGYTF
DNA: TGTGCCAGCAGCTTGACCTTCGATCGGGGAGGAGGCTACACCTTC

D: -
V: TRBV10-2
J: TRBJ1-2
size: -
CDR3: CASSDRAIYYGYTF
DNA: TGCGCCAGCAGTGACCGAGCGATTTACTATGGCTACACCTTC

D: TRBD2
V: TRBV2
J: TRBJ2-1
size: -
CDR3: CASVPGTSYEQFF
DNA: TGTGCCAGCGTCCCAGGGACTAGCTATGAGCAGTTCTTC

D: -
V: TRBV28
J: TRBJ1-1
size: -
CDR3: CASRSQESAFF
DNA: TGTGCCAGCAGGAGTCAAGAGTCTGCTTTCTTT

D: -
V: TRBV6-1
J: TRBJ1-3
size: -
CDR3: CASRQGSGNTIYF
DNA: TGTGCCAGCAGGCAGGGCTCTGGAAACACCATATATTTT

D: -
V: TRBV27
J: TRBJ2-3
size: -
CDR3: CASSFSRSISTDTQYF
DNA: TGTGCCAGCAGTTTTTCAAGGAGTATTAGCACAGATACGCAGTATTTT

D: -
V: TRBV11-1
J: TRBJ2-7
size: -
CDR3: CASSRDPTVYEQYF
DNA: TGTGCCAGCAGTAGAGACCCTACAGTCTACGAGCAGTACTTC

D: -
V: TRBV7-6
J: TRBJ2-2
size: -
CDR3: CASSLGSGSNTGELFF
DNA: TGTGCCAGCAGCTTAGGAAGCGGTTCGAACACCGGGGAGCTGTTTTTT

D: -
V: TRBV4-1
J: TRBJ2-1
size: -
CDR3: CASSPLAGSQGNEQFF
DNA: TGCGCCAGCAGCCCCTTAGCGGGTTCCCAGGGGAATGAGCAGTTCTTC

D: TRBD1
V: TRBV6-6
J: TRBJ1-2
size: once
CDR3: CASERIQGPSYGYTF
DNA: TGTGCCAGCGAGCGGATACAGGGGCCATCTTATGGCTACACCTTC

D: -
V: TRBV21-1
J: TRBJ2-1
size: -
CDR3: CASTQKGVAAYNEQFF
DNA: TGTGCCAGCACCCAAAAGGGAGTAGCGGCCTACAATGAGCAGTTCTTC

D: TRBD1
V: TRBV2
J: TRBJ2-7
size: -
CDR3: CASSQRTGPEQYF
DNA: TGTGCCAGCAGCCAAAGGACAGGGCCCGAGCAGTACTTC

D: TRBD2
V: TRBV4-1
J: TRBJ2-5
size: -
CDR3: CASSLGPGREQETQYF
DNA: TGCGCCAGCAGCCTCGGGCCCGGGAGGGAACAAGAGACCCAGTACTTC

D: TRBD1
V: TRBV7-6
J: TRBJ2-7
size: once
CDR3: CASSFTGDEQYF
DNA: TGTGCCAGCAGCTTCACAGGGGACGAGCAGTACTTC

D: TRBD2
V: TRBV25-1
J: TRBJ2-2
size: few
CDR3: CASSGTSAGELFF
DNA: TGTGCCAGCTCCGGGACTAGCGCCGGGGAGCTGTTTTTT

D: -
V: TRBV9
J: TRBJ2-1
size: once
CDR3: CASSPEGEGSSYNEQFF
DNA: TGTGCCAGCAGCCCCGAGGGGGAGGGGAGCTCCTACAATGAGCAGTTCTTC

D: -
V: TRBV7-2
J: TRBJ1-5
size: -
CDR3: CASSLGQGGLNQPQHF
DNA: TGTGCCAGCAGCTTAGGGCAGGGAGGGCTAAATCAGCCCCAGCATTTT

D: -
V: TRBV6-5
J: TRBJ1-3
size: -
CDR3: CASSPFSGNTIYF
DNA: TGTGCCAGCAGTCCCTTCTCTGGAAACACCATATATTTT

D: -
V: TRBV7-2
J: TRBJ1-1
size: -
CDR3: CASSLGANTEAFF
DNA: TGTGCCAGCAGCTTAGGGGCGAACACTGAAGCTTTCTTT

D: TRBD1
V: TRBV28
J: TRBJ1-5
size: -
CDR3: CASSLVGTGSGNQPQHF
DNA: TGTGCCAGCAGTTTAGTTGGGACAGGGAGTGGCAATCAGCCCCAGCATTTT

D: TRBD1
V: TRBV5-1
J: TRBJ2-1
size: -
CDR3: CASSSHRDRGSYNEQFF
DNA: TGCGCCAGCAGCTCTCATAGGGACAGGGGATCCTACAATGAGCAGTTCTTC

D: -
V: TRBV4-2
J: TRBJ2-6
size: -
CDR3: CASSQLSEDWSGANVLTF
DNA: TGTGCCAGCAGCCAGCTAAGCGAGGACTGGAGCGGGGCCAACGTCCTGACTTTC

D: -
V: TRBV2
J: TRBJ1-1
size: few
CDR3: CASSDYFGTPNPGNTEAFF
DNA: TGTGCCAGCAGTGATTATTTTGGGACACCAAATCCCGGCAACACTGAAGCTTTCTTT

D: -
V: TRBV11-3
J: TRBJ1-3
size: -
CDR3: CASSRAGQFTSGNTIYF
DNA: TGTGCCAGCAGCCGTGCTGGACAGTTCACCTCTGGAAACACCATATATTTT

D: TRBD1
V: TRBV27
J: TRBJ2-2
size: -
CDR3: CASSLSSGGNTGELFF
DNA: TGTGCCAGCAGTTTATCTTCAGGGGGAAACACCGGGGAGCTGTTTTTT

D: TRBD2
V: TRBV9
J: TRBJ2-7
size: -
CDR3: CASSSKTSGSLYEQYF
DNA: TGTGCCAGCAGCTCTAAGACTAGCGGGAGTCTCTACGAGCAGTACTTC

D: -
V: TRBV27
J: TRBJ1-5
size: few
CDR3: CASSLSGGRNQPQHF
DNA: TGTGCCAGCAGTTTATCGGGGGGTCGCAATCAGCCCCAGCATTTT

D: TRBD1
V: TRBV5-1
J: TRBJ2-3
size: -
CDR3: CASSPGQGSTDTQYF
DNA: TGCGCCAGCAGCCCTGGACAGGGTAGCACAGATACGCAGTATTTT

D: -
V: TRBV28
J: TRBJ2-3
size: -
CDR3: CASSSPSGTDTQYF
DNA: TGTGCCAGCAGTTCCCCGAGCGGCACAGATACGCAGTATTTT

D: -
V: TRBV2
J: TRBJ2-3
size: once
CDR3: CASSTGPDTQYF
DNA: TGTGCCAGCAGCACTGGGCCAGATACGCAGTATTTT

D: -
V: TRBV7-9
J: TRBJ1-4
size: -
CDR3: CASNPGTSVEKLFF
DNA: TGTGCCAGCAACCCCGGGACATCAGTTGAAAAACTGTTTTTT

D: -
V: TRBV7-2
J: TRBJ2-7
size: once
CDR3: CASSAGVHEQYF
DNA: TGTGCCAGCTCCGCAGGGGTCCACGAGCAGTACTTC